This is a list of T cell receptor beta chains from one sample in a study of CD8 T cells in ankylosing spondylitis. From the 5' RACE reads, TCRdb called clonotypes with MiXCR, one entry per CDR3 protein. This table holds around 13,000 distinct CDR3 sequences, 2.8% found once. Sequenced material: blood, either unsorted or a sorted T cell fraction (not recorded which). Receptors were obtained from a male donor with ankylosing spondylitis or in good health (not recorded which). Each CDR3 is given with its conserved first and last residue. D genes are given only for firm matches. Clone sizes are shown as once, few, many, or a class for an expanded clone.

cdr3_aa: CASSPRTGGAETQYF
cdr3_nt: TGTGCCAGCAGCCCCCGGACAGGGGGCGCAGAGACCCAGTACTTC
v_call: TRBV9
d_call: TRBD1
j_call: TRBJ2-5
clone_size: many

cdr3_aa: CASSVKWGASGNTIYF
cdr3_nt: TGTGCCAGCAGCGTAAAATGGGGGGCTTCCGGAAACACCATATATTTT
v_call: TRBV9
d_call: .
j_call: TRBJ1-3
clone_size: many

cdr3_aa: CASSVAMAAQNSPLHF
cdr3_nt: TGTGCCAGCAGCGTAGCTATGGCAGCCCAAAATTCACCCCTCCACTTT
v_call: TRBV9
d_call: .
j_call: TRBJ1-6
clone_size: many

cdr3_aa: CASSVGDRGGEKLFF
cdr3_nt: TGTGCCAGCAGCGTAGGAGACAGGGGAGGCGAAAAACTGTTTTTT
v_call: TRBV9
d_call: TRBD1
j_call: TRBJ1-4
clone_size: many

cdr3_aa: CASSVEERGPYEQYF
cdr3_nt: TGTGCCAGCAGCGTAGAGGAAAGGGGGCCCTACGAGCAGTACTTC
v_call: TRBV9
d_call: TRBD1
j_call: TRBJ2-7
clone_size: many

cdr3_aa: CASSPRAGTSFFPGELFF
cdr3_nt: TGTGCCAGCAGCCCACGGGCCGGGACTAGCTTTTTTCCCGGGGAGCTGTTTTTT
v_call: TRBV9
d_call: TRBD2
j_call: TRBJ2-2
clone_size: many

cdr3_aa: CASSVAQTLGYEQYF
cdr3_nt: TGTGCCAGCAGCGTAGCTCAGACTTTGGGGTACGAGCAGTACTTC
v_call: TRBV9
d_call: .
j_call: TRBJ2-7
clone_size: many

cdr3_aa: CASSVRAFTDTQYF
cdr3_nt: TGTGCCAGCAGCGTCAGGGCGTTCACAGATACGCAGTATTTT
v_call: TRBV9
d_call: .
j_call: TRBJ2-3
clone_size: many

cdr3_aa: CASSVLATNTGELFF
cdr3_nt: TGTGCCAGCAGCGTACTAGCGACGAACACCGGGGAGCTGTTTTTT
v_call: TRBV9
d_call: .
j_call: TRBJ2-2
clone_size: many

cdr3_aa: CASSEGDRGWNQPQHF
cdr3_nt: TGTGCCAGCAGCGAGGGGGACAGGGGTTGGAATCAGCCCCAGCATTTT
v_call: TRBV9
d_call: TRBD1
j_call: TRBJ1-5
clone_size: many

cdr3_aa: CASSVGEGTYGYTF
cdr3_nt: TGTGCCAGCAGCGTAGGGGAAGGCACCTATGGCTACACCTTC
v_call: TRBV9
d_call: .
j_call: TRBJ1-2
clone_size: many

cdr3_aa: CASSVVPGDNEKLFF
cdr3_nt: TGTGCCAGCAGCGTAGTTCCAGGGGATAATGAAAAACTGTTTTTT
v_call: TRBV9
d_call: .
j_call: TRBJ1-4
clone_size: many

cdr3_aa: CASSVRGDNEQFF
cdr3_nt: TGTGCCAGCAGCGTACGGGGGGACAATGAGCAGTTCTTC
v_call: TRBV9
d_call: TRBD2
j_call: TRBJ2-1
clone_size: medium-sized

cdr3_aa: CASSSAGQGYQETQYF
cdr3_nt: TGTGCCAGCAGCTCCGCTGGACAGGGCTACCAAGAGACCCAGTACTTC
v_call: TRBV9
d_call: TRBD1
j_call: TRBJ2-5
clone_size: many

cdr3_aa: CASSARDRDTGELFF
cdr3_nt: TGTGCCAGCAGCGCAAGGGACAGGGACACCGGGGAGCTGTTTTTT
v_call: TRBV9
d_call: TRBD1
j_call: TRBJ2-2
clone_size: many

cdr3_aa: CASSRDSADTQYF
cdr3_nt: TGTGCCAGCAGTCGAGATAGCGCAGATACGCAGTATTTT
v_call: TRBV9
d_call: .
j_call: TRBJ2-3
clone_size: few

cdr3_aa: CASSPNRGRETQYF
cdr3_nt: TGTGCCAGCAGCCCAAACAGGGGAAGGGAGACCCAGTACTTC
v_call: TRBV9
d_call: TRBD1
j_call: TRBJ2-5
clone_size: many

cdr3_aa: CASSVASSGGTDTQYF
cdr3_nt: TGTGCCAGCAGCGTAGCGTCCAGCGGGGGCACAGATACGCAGTATTTT
v_call: TRBV9
d_call: TRBD2
j_call: TRBJ2-3
clone_size: many

cdr3_aa: CASSLSSFTEQFF
cdr3_nt: TGTGCCAGCAGCCTCAGCTCCTTCACTGAGCAGTTCTTC
v_call: TRBV9
d_call: .
j_call: TRBJ2-1
clone_size: many

cdr3_aa: CASSATGGTNYGYTF
cdr3_nt: TGTGCCAGCAGCGCGACAGGGGGCACTAACTATGGCTACACCTTC
v_call: TRBV9
d_call: TRBD1
j_call: TRBJ1-2
clone_size: many

cdr3_aa: CASSVVWGEAGELFF
cdr3_nt: TGTGCCAGCAGCGTAGTGTGGGGTGAGGCCGGGGAGCTGTTTTTT
v_call: TRBV9
d_call: .
j_call: TRBJ2-2
clone_size: many

cdr3_aa: CASSVGIRQETQYF
cdr3_nt: TGTGCCAGCAGCGTTGGCATCAGACAAGAGACCCAGTACTTC
v_call: TRBV9
d_call: .
j_call: TRBJ2-5
clone_size: many

cdr3_aa: CASSVGRTGGETQYF
cdr3_nt: TGTGCCAGCAGCGTAGGTAGGACAGGGGGAGAGACCCAGTACTTC
v_call: TRBV9
d_call: TRBD1
j_call: TRBJ2-5
clone_size: many

cdr3_aa: CASSASQGASGTEAFF
cdr3_nt: TGTGCCAGCAGCGCCTCACAGGGGGCGTCGGGCACTGAAGCTTTCTTT
v_call: TRBV9
d_call: TRBD1
j_call: TRBJ1-1
clone_size: many

cdr3_aa: CASSVDPGETQYF
cdr3_nt: TGTGCCAGCAGCGTAGATCCGGGGGAGACCCAGTACTTC
v_call: TRBV9
d_call: .
j_call: TRBJ2-5
clone_size: medium-sized

cdr3_aa: CASSVRGGTYTDTQYF
cdr3_nt: TGTGCCAGCAGCGTACGCGGGGGGACGTACACAGATACGCAGTATTTT
v_call: TRBV9
d_call: TRBD2
j_call: TRBJ2-3
clone_size: many

cdr3_aa: CASSVVPRDREAFF
cdr3_nt: TGTGCCAGCAGCGTAGTACCTCGGGACAGGGAGGCTTTCTTT
v_call: TRBV9
d_call: TRBD1
j_call: TRBJ1-1
clone_size: medium-sized

cdr3_aa: CASSVTSALNTDTQYF
cdr3_nt: TGTGCCAGCAGCGTGACTAGCGCCCTCAACACAGATACGCAGTATTTT
v_call: TRBV9
d_call: TRBD2
j_call: TRBJ2-3
clone_size: many

cdr3_aa: CASSVAWTGDRYEQYF
cdr3_nt: TGTGCCAGCAGCGTGGCCTGGACAGGGGATCGCTACGAGCAGTACTTC
v_call: TRBV9
d_call: TRBD1
j_call: TRBJ2-7
clone_size: many

cdr3_aa: CASSVESGGVNTQYF
cdr3_nt: TGTGCCAGCAGCGTAGAGTCTGGGGGGGTGAATACGCAGTATTTT
v_call: TRBV9
d_call: TRBD2
j_call: TRBJ2-3
clone_size: many

cdr3_aa: CASSVDPLAVGDEQFF
cdr3_nt: TGTGCCAGCAGCGTAGATCCCCTAGCGGTGGGGGATGAGCAGTTCTTC
v_call: TRBV9
d_call: TRBD2
j_call: TRBJ2-1
clone_size: many

cdr3_aa: CASSQGQGKTDTQYF
cdr3_nt: TGTGCCAGCAGCCAGGGACAGGGAAAAACAGATACGCAGTATTTT
v_call: TRBV9
d_call: TRBD1
j_call: TRBJ2-3
clone_size: many